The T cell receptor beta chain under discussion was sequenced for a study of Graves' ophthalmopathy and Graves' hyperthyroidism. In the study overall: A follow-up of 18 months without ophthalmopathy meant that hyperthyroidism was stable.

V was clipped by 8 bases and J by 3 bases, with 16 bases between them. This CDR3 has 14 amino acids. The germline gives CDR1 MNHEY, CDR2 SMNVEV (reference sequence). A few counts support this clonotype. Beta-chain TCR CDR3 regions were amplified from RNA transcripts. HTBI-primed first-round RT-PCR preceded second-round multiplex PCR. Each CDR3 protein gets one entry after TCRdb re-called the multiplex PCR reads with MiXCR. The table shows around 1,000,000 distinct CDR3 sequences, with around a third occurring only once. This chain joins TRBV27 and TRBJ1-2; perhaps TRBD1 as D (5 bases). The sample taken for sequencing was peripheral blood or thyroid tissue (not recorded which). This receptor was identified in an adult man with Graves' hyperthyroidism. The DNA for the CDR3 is TGTGCCAGCCGACCTCGGGGCGGCGACTATGGCTACACCTTC. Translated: CASRPRGGDYGYTF.